This T cell receptor (beta chain) comes out of a study of T cells in Graves' hyperthyroidism and ophthalmopathy. Study-wide points: Ophthalmopathy was distinguished from stable hyperthyroidism by 13 V-J signatures.

Researchers amplified the TCR beta CDR3 regions from RNA transcripts. During a first-round RT-PCR of the TCR CDR3, the HTBI primer set was used. TCRdb ran MiXCR on the multiplex PCR reads and lists one entry per CDR3 protein. Of about 640,000 distinct CDR3 sequences in the sample, less than 25% were seen once. Concerning this clonotype: Its antigen is still unknown.

The length of the CDR3 is 16 residues. Germline-derived CDR1 and CDR2 are SEHNR and FQNEAQ (reference sequence). The junction had 13 bases not matched to a gene; V was cut back by 6 bases and J by 5 bases. V usage is TRBV7-9 and J usage is TRBJ2-5; 9 positions agree with TRBD1. The material sequenced was blood. The sequence was obtained from a young man with Graves' ophthalmopathy. This chain's CDR3 is CASSSSWTGAMETQYF. In DNA, the CDR3 is TGTGCCAGCAGTTCATCCTGGACAGGGGCAATGGAGACCCAGTACTTC.